The 22 T cell receptor beta chains in this list originate from one sample, sequenced in a study of cytomegalovirus exposure and HLA in healthy donors. PCR primers comprised 60 Vbeta and 13 Jbeta primers. The table came from immunoSEQ multiplex PCR; TCRdb's copy has only in-frame clones and leaves some out. Of some 140,000 clones in the sample, roughly three quarters were seen once. Source material: PBMCs. These receptor sequences come from a woman aged 60-70 years in good health and CMV-seronegative.

This sequence joins TRBV15 and TRBJ1-4; unclear D gene. CDR3 length: 16 amino acids. The V and J ends lost 2 bases and 2 bases respectively, with 12 bases between them. Germline-derived CDR1 and CDR2 are LNHNV and YYDKDF (reference sequence). In nucleotides, the CDR3 is TGTGCCACCAGCAGAAATACCAGGAGGACTAATGAAAAACTGTTTTTT. Protein sequence: CATSRNTRRTNEKLFF.

The chain has TRBV10-3 and TRBJ1-5; perhaps TRBD1 as D (5 bases). This CDR3 has 13 amino acids. Trimming removed 4 bases at V and 3 bases at J, with 7 bases between. Germline V gene sequence: CDR1 ENHRY, CDR2 SYGVKD. DNA for the CDR3: TGTGCCATCAGTGGGGGGGACAATCAGCCCCAGCATTTT. Translated, it gives CAISGGDNQPQHF.

The chain joins TRBV19 to TRBJ2-7, with 8 positions matching TRBD2. There are 17 residues in the CDR3. Trimming removed 7 bases from V and 0 bases from J; junction bases left unmatched: 14. From germline, CDR1 is LNHDA and CDR2 SQIVND (reference sequence). CDR3: CASTQAGGQGTSYEQYF. The DNA of the CDR3 is TGTGCCAGTACCCAGGCGGGGGGACAAGGGACCTCCTACGAGCAGTACTTC.

The V gene is TRBV25-1, the J gene TRBJ2-1; 7 positions match TRBD2. J lost 7 bases, V lost 8 bases, and 11 bases had no gene match. This CDR3 is built from 14 residues. The germline CDR1 and CDR2 sequences are MGHDK and SYGVNS. CDR3: CASGRAGGSNEQFF. The CDR3 DNA is TGTGCCAGCGGTCGGGCCGGCGGGAGTAATGAGCAGTTCTTC. The full variable domain, with the rest looked up from reference TRBV25-1 and TRBJ2-1, is EADIYQTPRYLVIGTGKKITLECSQTMGHDKMYWYQQDPGMELHLIHYSYGVNSTEKGDLSSESTVSRIRTEHFPLTLESARPSHTSQYLCASGRAGGSNEQFFGPGTRLTVL.

The gene calls are TRBV2 and TRBJ1-1, with D uncertain. CDR3 size: 14 residues. The V end lost 4 bases, the J end lost 4 bases, and 13 bases lay between the germline ends. The germline V gene has CDR1 SNHLY and CDR2 FYNNEI. The CDR3 region is CASSVAGEGTEAFF. The CDR3 DNA is TGTGCCAGCAGTGTGGCAGGTGAGGGCACTGAAGCTTTCTTT. The full variable domain, completed using reference TRBV2 and TRBJ1-1, is EPEVTQTPSHQVTQMGQEVILRCVPISNHLYFYWYRQILGQKVEFLVSFYNNEISEKSEIFDDQFSVERPDGSNFTLKIRSTKLEDSAMYFCASSVAGEGTEAFFGQGTRLTVV.

The chain links TRBV27 to TRBJ1-5; 12 positions agree with TRBD1. There are 18 residues in the CDR3. The J segment lost 9 bases and the V segment lost 5 bases, leaving 17 bases of the junction unmatched. The germline V gene encodes CDR1 MNHEY and CDR2 SMNVEV (reference sequence). CDR3 DNA: TGTGCCAGCAGTACTGGGACAGGGGGCGGGGGATATATTCGGCCCCAGCATTTT. Translation: CASSTGTGGGGYIRPQHF.

The chain couples TRBV7-6 to TRBJ2-2; the D is unclear. V lost 5 bases, J lost 0 bases, and 10 bases lay in between. CDR3 length: 15 amino acids. The germline CDR1 and CDR2 sequences are SGHVS and FNYEAQ. This CDR3 is CASSPRASNTGELFF. In DNA, the CDR3 is TGTGCCAGCAGCCCGAGAGCGTCGAACACCGGGGAGCTGTTTTTT.

The chain uses TRBV19 and TRBJ2-1, with 10 nucleotides matching TRBD1. J gave up 8 bases and V 3 bases, and 7 bases lay outside the gene matches. The CDR3 runs 15 residues. CDR1 is LNHDA and CDR2 is SQIVND in the germline V gene (reference sequence). CDR3 in amino acids: CASSIPGQGKYEQFF. The CDR3 nucleotides are TGTGCCAGTAGTATCCCGGGACAGGGGAAGTATGAGCAGTTCTTC.

The rearrangement uses TRBV18 and TRBJ2-7; 11 bases line up with TRBD1. The CDR3 has 17 amino acids. V trimming: 4 bases; J trimming: 3 bases; junction bases outside the gene matches: 11. CDR1 and CDR2 (germline): KGHSH, LQKENI. Written as DNA, the CDR3 is TGTGCCAGCTCACAACCGGGACAGGGGGTTCAGGTCTACGAGCAGTACTTC. Its translation is CASSQPGQGVQVYEQYF.

The gene calls are TRBV18 and TRBJ1-2, with D perhaps TRBD1 (5 bases). Trimming cost V 3 bases and J 6 bases, with 14 bases left between them. This CDR3 is 14 amino acids long. Per germline, CDR1 KGHSH and CDR2 LQKENI. CDR3 in DNA: TGTGCCAGCTCACCGGGGCAGGTTATTGATGGCTACACCTTC. As protein: CASSPGQVIDGYTF.

The chain joins TRBV7-3 to TRBJ2-3; perhaps TRBD2 as D (5 bases). The CDR3 is made up of 12 amino acids. V was pared by 8 bases and J by 2 bases, with 8 bases between. Germline V gene data show CDR1 as SGHTA and CDR2 as FQGTGA. The CDR3 nucleotides are TGTGCCAGCGGCGGGCCCACAGATACGCAGTATTTT. It encodes CASGGPTDTQYF.

The chain couples TRBV5-1 to TRBJ2-1, with D unclear. CDR1 SGHRS and CDR2 YFSETQ come from the germline V gene. Trimming pared 0 bases from V and 3 bases from J, leaving 10 bases between. This CDR3 is built from 15 residues. The CDR3 sequence: CASSLASGHYNEQFF. In DNA, the CDR3 is TGCGCCAGCAGCTTGGCATCAGGCCACTACAATGAGCAGTTCTTC.

The V call is TRBV16, the J call TRBJ1-5, with D possibly being TRBD1 (6 bases). Germline V gene sequence: CDR1 KGHSY, CDR2 FQNENV. Trimming took off 4 bases at V and 10 bases at J, with 20 bases between the two ends. This CDR3 contains 15 residues. The CDR3 DNA follows: TGTGCCAGCAGCCCCCGACAGGCCCCAAGCACCCCCCAGCATTTT. Protein: CASSPRQAPSTPQHF.

J is TRBJ1-3 and V is TRBV6-1, with D perhaps TRBD1 (5 bases). CDR3 size: 16 residues. V lost 6 bases and J lost 1, with 16 bases in between. Germline V gives CDR1 MNHNS, CDR2 SASEGT. CDR3: CASSETLGGSGNTIYF. Written as DNA, the CDR3 is TGTGCCAGCAGCGAAACCCTGGGGGGATCTGGAAACACCATATATTTT.

The chain employs TRBV15 and TRBJ2-1; D may be TRBD2 (6 bases). This CDR3 has 16 amino acids. V was pared by 2 bases and J by 2 bases, with 13 bases between. Germline V gene sequence: CDR1 LNHNV, CDR2 YYDKDF (reference sequence). As DNA, the CDR3 is TGTGCCACCAGCAGATACCGGGACTCTCCCTACAATGAGCAGTTCTTC. It encodes CATSRYRDSPYNEQFF.

V usage is TRBV19 and J usage is TRBJ2-5; 8 positions agree with TRBD1. Germline V gene data show CDR1 as LNHDA and CDR2 as SQIVND (reference sequence). J gave up 2 bases and V 3 bases, and 8 bases lay outside the gene matches. This CDR3 has 16 residues. CDR3 region: CASSMRSGQGQETQYF. For the CDR3, the DNA is TGTGCCAGTAGTATGAGGAGTGGACAGGGACAAGAGACCCAGTACTTC.

For this clone: Compared with germline, one end of the junction differs, possibly owing to a read error. The sample holds other DNA sequences that translate to the same CDR3. The chain employs TRBV10-1 and TRBJ2-7; 11 nucleotides line up with TRBD1. Germline lookup yields CDR1 WNHNN and CDR2 SYGVQD (reference sequence). CDR3 length equals 16 residues. CDR3 protein: CASSESRTGGPYGQYF. The CDR3 DNA follows: TGCGCCAGCAGTGAGTCGAGGACAGGGGGCCCGTACGGGCAGTACTTC.

The chain links TRBV5-1 to TRBJ1-5, with a tentative D call TRBD1 (6 bases). Trimming stripped 0 bases from V and 5 bases from J, with 6 bases between. The CDR3 contains 13 residues. Germline CDR1 is SGHRS and CDR2 is YFSETQ. The CDR3 sequence: CASSLAGDQPQHF. The CDR3 coding sequence is TGCGCCAGCAGCTTGGCAGGGGATCAGCCCCAGCATTTT.

The chain recombines TRBV4-1 with TRBJ2-4; TRBD1 agrees at 7 bases. V shed 1 base, J shed 8 bases, and the junction held 5 bases outside the gene matches. This CDR3 contains 14 residues. Germline CDR1 reads MGHRA; CDR2 reads YSYEKL. In DNA, the CDR3 is TGCGCCAGCAGCCAAGGTCAGGGGGATGACATTCAGTACTTC. This codes for CASSQGQGDDIQYF.

V and J are TRBV7-6 and TRBJ2-3; TRBD1 matches 10 bases. The V gene end was trimmed by 5 bases and the J gene end by 4 bases; junction bases not matched to a gene: 12. The CDR3 length is 17 residues. The germline V gene encodes CDR1 SGHVS and CDR2 FNYEAQ. CDR3 protein: CASSPRTGGVRADTQYF. Written as DNA, the CDR3 is TGTGCCAGCAGCCCCCGGACAGGGGGGGTTCGGGCAGATACGCAGTATTTT. Full variable domain (rest looked up from reference TRBV7-6 and TRBJ2-3): GAGVSQSPRYKVTKRGQDVALRCDPISGHVSLYWYRQALGQGPEFLTYFNYEAQQDKSGLPNDRFSAERPEGSISTLTIQRTEQRDSAMYRCASSPRTGGVRADTQYFGPGTRLTVL.

CDR3 residues: CASSRQGVSNTGELFF. The CDR3 DNA reads as TGTGCCAGCAGCCGTCAGGGGGTATCAAACACCGGGGAGCTGTTTTTT. This chain links TRBV7-3 with TRBJ2-2; 7 nucleotides agree with TRBD1. Germline V gene lookup returns CDR1 SGHTA and CDR2 FQGTGA. V dropped 5 bases and J dropped 2; count of bases not matched to a gene: 8. The CDR3 has 16 amino acids.

J is TRBJ2-7 and V is TRBV19; 9 positions agree with TRBD1. Germline CDR1 and CDR2: LNHDA and SQIVND (reference sequence). This CDR3 is built from 17 residues. The V segment lost 6 bases and the J segment 0 bases; nucleotides outside the gene matches: 12. The CDR3 DNA reads TGTGCCAGTAGGCCTACCGGGACAGGGTTTGGCTCCTACGAGCAGTACTTC. It yields the protein CASRPTGTGFGSYEQYF.